This entry lists 14 T cell receptor beta chains sequenced from one sample in a study of blood T cell repertoires in COVID-19. Some clones are missing from TCRdb's copy, which holds only in-frame ones; the method was immunoSEQ multiplex PCR. The data hold 250,000 to 350,000 clones, with around 87% observed a single time. The sample was peripheral blood. The receptor set was obtained from a woman aged 50 to 60 who had recovered from COVID-19.

This clone was seen a few times. V usage is TRBV6-6 and J usage is TRBJ1-4; D uncertain. CDR1 and CDR2 from the germline V gene are MNHNY and SVGAGI (reference sequence). The ends were cut back, 6 bases at V and 7 bases at J, with 15 bases in the middle. The CDR3 has 14 residues. The CDR3 here is CASRTGEIGEKLFF. The CDR3 DNA is TGTGCCAGCAGGACCGGGGAGATCGGTGAAAAACTGTTTTTT.

The rearrangement uses TRBV6-5 and TRBJ1-1, with a possible D match to TRBD1 (5 bases). Trimming cost V 0 bases and J 10 bases, with 15 bases left between them. Germline V gene lookup returns CDR1 MNHEY and CDR2 SVGAGI. The CDR3 spans 14 residues. This chain's CDR3 is CASSYSRRQTPAFF. The CDR3 region has the DNA TGTGCCAGCAGTTACTCGAGGAGACAGACACCAGCTTTCTTT.

The V gene is TRBV7-2, the J gene TRBJ2-7; no clear D. V lost 2 bases, J lost 0 bases, and 11 bases lay in between. This CDR3 is 15 amino acids long. The germline V gene has CDR1 SGHTA and CDR2 FQGNSA. The CDR3 nucleotides read TGTGCCAGCAGCTTATCTCCAGGCCCCTCCTACGAGCAGTACTTC. The encoded protein is CASSLSPGPSYEQYF.

This chain uses TRBV27 with TRBJ2-5, with D tentatively TRBD1 (5 bases). The CDR3 contains 15 residues. Germline assignment: CDR1 MNHEY and CDR2 SMNVEV (reference sequence). Trimming cost V 4 bases and J 1 base, with 13 bases left between them. CDR3: CASSSALGAQETQYF. The DNA of the CDR3 is TGTGCCAGCAGTTCAGCCCTAGGGGCCCAAGAGACCCAGTACTTC.

This chain links TRBV24-1 with TRBJ1-2; 7 nucleotides agree with TRBD1. CDR3 length: 14 amino acids. The germline CDR1 and CDR2 sequences are KGHDR and SFDVKD. With V trimmed by 3 bases and J by 7 bases, 7 bases remained unmatched. CDR3 amino acids: CATSDEGASIGYTF. The CDR3 DNA is TGTGCCACCAGTGATGAGGGGGCGTCGATTGGCTACACCTTC.

The V and J genes are TRBV27 and TRBJ1-4, with TRBD1 matching over 12 bases. From germline, CDR1 is MNHEY and CDR2 SMNVEV (reference sequence). This CDR3 comprises 16 residues. J gave up 7 bases and V 3 bases, and 6 bases lay outside the gene matches. The CDR3 bases are TGTGCCAGCAGTTTTGGGACAGGGGGCGTTGGTGAAAAACTGTTTTTT. Protein: CASSFGTGGVGEKLFF.

The chain employs TRBV12-3 or TRBV12-4 and TRBJ1-5; possible D gene TRBD1, 5 bases. Deletions cut 6 bases from V and 11 bases from J, with 17 bases between. The CDR3 has 13 residues. In DNA, the CDR3 is TGTGCCAGCAGCTTTGGGGGGGTCTCAGCCCAGCATTTT. Translated, it gives CASSFGGVSAQHF.

This clone has a single count. V is TRBV2 and J is TRBJ1-3, with a weak D call TRBD1 (6 bases). CDR1 is SNHLY, CDR2 FYNNEI, per germline. V was cut by 6 bases and J by 2 bases, with 14 bases left in between. The CDR3 extends over 15 amino acids. CDR3 sequence reads: CASSATQGAGNTIYF. CDR3 nucleotides: TGTGCCAGCAGCGCTACACAGGGAGCTGGAAACACCATATATTTT.

CDR3 in amino acids: CASSVEGDRETQYF. CDR3 DNA sequence: TGTGCCAGCAGCGTAGAAGGGGACAGGGAGACCCAGTACTTC. The chain links TRBV9 to TRBJ2-5, with 8 bases aligning to TRBD1. There are 14 residues in the CDR3. CDR1 and CDR2 from the germline V gene are SGDLS and YYNGEE. V lost 0 bases to trimming and J lost 5 bases; unmatched junction nucleotides: 3.

The V and J genes are TRBV7-9 and TRBJ1-5; the D gene is possibly TRBD1 (6 bases). CDR3 length: 16 residues. Germline V gives CDR1 SEHNR, CDR2 FQNEAQ (reference sequence). V lost 5 bases and J 3 bases, leaving 17 bases between the germline ends. CDR3 region: CASSSHRDSFNQPQHF. CDR3 bases: TGTGCCAGCAGCAGTCACAGGGATTCCTTCAATCAGCCCCAGCATTTT.

J is TRBJ1-3 and V is TRBV7-2; TRBD1 is a possible D gene (5 bases). Deletions cut 3 bases from V and 11 bases from J, with 14 bases between. The CDR3 is 13 amino acids. In germline, CDR1 is SGHTA, CDR2 FQGNSA. The CDR3 region is CASSLGRGGSIYF. CDR3 bases: TGTGCCAGCAGCTTGGGGCGGGGAGGCTCCATATATTTT. Using reference TRBV7-2 and TRBJ1-3 for the parts outside the CDR3, the full variable domain is GAGVSQSPSNKVTEKGKDVELRCDPISGHTALYWYRQSLGQGLEFLIYFQGNSAPDKSGLPSDRFSAERTGGSVSTLTIQRTQQEDSAVYLCASSLGRGGSIYFGEGSWLTVV.

Comment on this clone: One junction end disagrees with the germline gene, perhaps due to a read error. The rearrangement joins TRBV6-5 to TRBJ2-7, with D perhaps TRBD2 (6 bases). The V gene's germline CDR1 is MNHEY and CDR2 SVGAGI. The CDR3 is made up of 14 amino acids. The CDR3 sequence is CASNRRGASHEQYF. The CDR3 coding sequence is TGTGCCAGCAATAGGAGGGGCGCCTCCCACGAGCAGTACTTC.

The chain joins TRBV2 to TRBJ1-5, with D maybe TRBD1 (5 bases). The CDR3 consists of 15 residues. Trimming removed 4 bases at V and 3 bases at J, with 13 bases between. Germline V gene sequence: CDR1 SNHLY, CDR2 FYNNEI. The CDR3 spells CASSGRGGYNQPQHF. CDR3 sequence (DNA): TGTGCCAGCAGTGGCCGCGGGGGTTACAATCAGCCCCAGCATTTT. Using reference TRBV2 and TRBJ1-5 for the parts outside the CDR3, the full variable domain is EPEVTQTPSHQVTQMGQEVILRCVPISNHLYFYWYRQILGQKVEFLVSFYNNEISEKSEIFDDQFSVERPDGSNFTLKIRSTKLEDSAMYFCASSGRGGYNQPQHFGDGTRLSIL.

The V call is TRBV28, the J call TRBJ1-2; D gene ambiguous. V gave up 2 bases and J gave up 4 bases, with 8 bases separating them. The CDR3 extends over 13 amino acids. Germline CDR1 and CDR2: MDHEN and SYDVKM. The CDR3 sequence is CASSLDGTYGYTF. The CDR3 nucleotides are TGTGCCAGCAGTTTAGATGGCACCTATGGCTACACCTTC.